This T cell receptor (beta chain) was documented in a study of T cell responses to AZD1222 COVID-19 vaccine. Whole-study context: It was second doses at about 4 or about 12 weeks that were pooled.

Using immunoSEQ multiplex PCR, the repertoire was profiled, and TCRdb retains in-frame clones only, with some absent. The data contain around 160,000 clones, around 88% of them singletons. This CDR3 contains 13 residues. The germline CDR1 and CDR2 sequences are ENHRY and SYGVKD. With 10 bases clipped from V and 6 bases from J, the junction kept 12 bases outside the gene matches. Sequencing was performed on peripheral blood, taken on day 0 of AZD1222 vaccination. This TCR was recovered from an adult in good health. This chain connects TRBV10-3 to TRBJ2-7; TRBD1 matches 7 bases. CDR3 in amino acids: CATHRDRVGEQYF. In nucleotides, the CDR3 is TGTGCCACCCACAGGGACAGAGTGGGCGAGCAGTACTTC.